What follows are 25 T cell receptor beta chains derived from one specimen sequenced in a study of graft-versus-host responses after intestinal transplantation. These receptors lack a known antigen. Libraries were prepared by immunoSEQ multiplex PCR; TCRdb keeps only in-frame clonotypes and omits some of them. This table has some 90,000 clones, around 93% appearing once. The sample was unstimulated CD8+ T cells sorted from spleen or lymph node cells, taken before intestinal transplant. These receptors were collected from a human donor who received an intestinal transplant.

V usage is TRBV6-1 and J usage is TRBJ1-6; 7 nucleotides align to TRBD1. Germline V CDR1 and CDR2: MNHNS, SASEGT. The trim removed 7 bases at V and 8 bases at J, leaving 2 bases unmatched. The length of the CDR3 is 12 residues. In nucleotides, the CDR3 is TGTGCCAGCATACAGGGGTATTCACCCCTCCACTTT. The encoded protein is CASIQGYSPLHF.

The CDR3 loop reads CASSYSGSSYNEQFF. The CDR3 DNA reads TGTGCCAGCAGTTACAGCGGGAGCTCCTACAATGAGCAGTTCTTC. The gene calls are TRBV6-5 and TRBJ2-1, with 8 nucleotides matching TRBD2. There are 15 residues in the CDR3. Germline-derived CDR1 and CDR2 are MNHEY and SVGAGI. Trimming removed 2 bases from V and 0 bases from J; junction bases left unmatched: 0.

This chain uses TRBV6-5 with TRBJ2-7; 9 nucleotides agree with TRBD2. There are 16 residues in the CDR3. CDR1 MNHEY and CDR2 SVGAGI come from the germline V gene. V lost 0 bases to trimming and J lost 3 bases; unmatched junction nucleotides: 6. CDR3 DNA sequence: TGTGCCAGCAGTTACTCTACTAGCGGGTATGGCTACGAGCAGTACTTC. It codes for CASSYSTSGYGYEQYF.

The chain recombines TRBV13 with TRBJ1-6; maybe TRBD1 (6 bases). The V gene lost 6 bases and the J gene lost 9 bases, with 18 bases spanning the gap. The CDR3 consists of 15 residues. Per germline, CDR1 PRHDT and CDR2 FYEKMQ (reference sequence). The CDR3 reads CASSDWSRGGSPLHF. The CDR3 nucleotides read TGTGCCAGCAGTGACTGGTCCCGAGGGGGTTCACCCCTCCACTTT.

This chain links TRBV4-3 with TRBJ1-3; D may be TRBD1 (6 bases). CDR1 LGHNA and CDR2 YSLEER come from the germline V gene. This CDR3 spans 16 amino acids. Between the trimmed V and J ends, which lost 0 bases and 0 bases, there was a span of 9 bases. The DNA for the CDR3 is TGCGCCAGCAGCCAAGATGAGGACAGCTCTGGAAACACCATATATTTT. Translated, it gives CASSQDEDSSGNTIYF.

CDR3 nucleotide sequence: TGTGCCAGCAGCTTAGGGGGCTGGGAAGATACGCAGTATTTT. It translates to CASSLGGWEDTQYF. This rearrangement joins TRBV7-3 to TRBJ2-3; D might be TRBD1 (6 bases). This CDR3 comprises 14 residues. The V end lost 2 bases, the J end lost 5 bases, and 11 bases lay between the germline ends. Germline V gene lookup returns CDR1 SGHTA and CDR2 FQGTGA.

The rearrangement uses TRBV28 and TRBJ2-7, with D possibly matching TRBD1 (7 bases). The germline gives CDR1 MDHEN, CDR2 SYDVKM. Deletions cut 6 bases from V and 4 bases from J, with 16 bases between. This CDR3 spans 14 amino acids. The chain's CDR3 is CASSPRQGGYEQYF. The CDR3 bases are TGTGCCAGCAGCCCTCGACAGGGAGGTTACGAGCAGTACTTC.

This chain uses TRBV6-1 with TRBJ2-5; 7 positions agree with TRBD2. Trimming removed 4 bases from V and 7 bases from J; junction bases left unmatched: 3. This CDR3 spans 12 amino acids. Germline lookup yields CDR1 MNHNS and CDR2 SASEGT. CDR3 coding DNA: TGTGCCAGCAGTGGGGGGGGATGGACCCAGTACTTC. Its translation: CASSGGGWTQYF.

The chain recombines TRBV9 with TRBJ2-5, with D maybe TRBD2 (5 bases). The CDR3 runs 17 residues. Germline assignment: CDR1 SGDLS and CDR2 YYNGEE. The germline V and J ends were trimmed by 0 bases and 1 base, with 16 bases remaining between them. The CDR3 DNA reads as TGTGCCAGCAGCGTAGGTCAGTCCATGAGGGCCCAAGAGACCCAGTACTTC. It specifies CASSVGQSMRAQETQYF.

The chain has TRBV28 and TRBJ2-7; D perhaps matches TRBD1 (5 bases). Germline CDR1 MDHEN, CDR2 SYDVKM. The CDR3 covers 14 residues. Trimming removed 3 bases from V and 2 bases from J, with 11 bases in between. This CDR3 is CASSFLDSTYEQYF. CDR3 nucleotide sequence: TGTGCCAGCAGTTTTCTTGACAGTACCTACGAGCAGTACTTC.

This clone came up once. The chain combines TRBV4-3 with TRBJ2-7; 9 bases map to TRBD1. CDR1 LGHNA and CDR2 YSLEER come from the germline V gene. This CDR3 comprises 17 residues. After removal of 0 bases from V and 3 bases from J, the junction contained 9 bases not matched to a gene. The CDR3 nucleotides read TGCGCCAGCAGCCAAGATAAGACCGGGACAGGGTTCTACGAGCAGTACTTC. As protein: CASSQDKTGTGFYEQYF.

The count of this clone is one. For the CDR3, the DNA is TGTGCCAGCAGCTACGGAGAGTATGGCTACACCTTC. Protein: CASSYGEYGYTF. The rearrangement links TRBV7-9 to TRBJ1-2; the D is unclear. CDR1 and CDR2 (germline): SEHNR, FQNEAQ (reference sequence). The CDR3 extends over 12 amino acids. V was cut by 4 bases and J by 5 bases, with 8 bases left in between.

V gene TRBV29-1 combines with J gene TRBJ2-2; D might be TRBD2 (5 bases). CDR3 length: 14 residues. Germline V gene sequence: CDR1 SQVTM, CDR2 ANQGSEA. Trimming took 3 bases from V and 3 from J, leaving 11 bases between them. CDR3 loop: CSVDVKGDTGELFF. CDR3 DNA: TGCAGCGTTGACGTTAAGGGAGACACCGGGGAGCTGTTTTTT.

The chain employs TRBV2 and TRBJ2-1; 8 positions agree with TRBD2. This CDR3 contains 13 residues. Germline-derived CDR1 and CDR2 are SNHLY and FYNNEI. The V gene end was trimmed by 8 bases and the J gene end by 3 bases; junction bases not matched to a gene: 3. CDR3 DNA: TGTGCCAGCCGGGGGGGCGTCTACAATGAGCAGTTCTTC. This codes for CASRGGVYNEQFF.

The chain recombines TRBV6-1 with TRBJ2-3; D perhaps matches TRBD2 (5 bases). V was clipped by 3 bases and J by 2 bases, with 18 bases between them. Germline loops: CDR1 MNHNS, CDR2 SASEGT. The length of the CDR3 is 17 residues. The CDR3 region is CASSDFEGDAFTDTQYF. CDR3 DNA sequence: TGTGCCAGCAGTGACTTTGAGGGAGATGCCTTCACAGATACGCAGTATTTT.

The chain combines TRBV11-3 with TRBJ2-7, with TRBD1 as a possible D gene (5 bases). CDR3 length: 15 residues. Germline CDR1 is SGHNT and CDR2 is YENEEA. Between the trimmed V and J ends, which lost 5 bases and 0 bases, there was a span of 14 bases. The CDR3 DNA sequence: TGTGCCAGCAGCCCTAGACAGCCCCTCTCCTACGAGCAGTACTTC. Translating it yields CASSPRQPLSYEQYF.

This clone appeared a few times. CDR3: CASSYARGIDTQYF. The CDR3, as DNA: TGTGCCAGCAGTTACGCCAGGGGGATAGATACGCAGTATTTT. V gene TRBV6-5 combines with J gene TRBJ2-3; 7 bases line up with TRBD1. The CDR3 is 14 amino acids. The germline V gene encodes CDR1 MNHEY and CDR2 SVGAGI. J was trimmed by 5 bases and V by 2 bases; bases with no gene match: 4.

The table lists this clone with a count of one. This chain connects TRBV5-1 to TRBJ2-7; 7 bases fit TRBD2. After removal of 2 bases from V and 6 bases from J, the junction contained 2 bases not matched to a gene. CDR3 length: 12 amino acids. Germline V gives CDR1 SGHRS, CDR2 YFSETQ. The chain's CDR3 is CASSFPGGEQYF. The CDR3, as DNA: TGCGCCAGCAGCTTCCCGGGGGGCGAGCAGTACTTC.

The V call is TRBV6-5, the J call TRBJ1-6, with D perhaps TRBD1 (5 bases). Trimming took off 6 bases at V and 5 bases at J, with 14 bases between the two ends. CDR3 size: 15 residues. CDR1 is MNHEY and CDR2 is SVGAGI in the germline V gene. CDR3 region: CASSGWGLNNSPLHF. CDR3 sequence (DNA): TGTGCCAGCAGCGGTTGGGGACTTAATAATTCACCCCTCCACTTT.

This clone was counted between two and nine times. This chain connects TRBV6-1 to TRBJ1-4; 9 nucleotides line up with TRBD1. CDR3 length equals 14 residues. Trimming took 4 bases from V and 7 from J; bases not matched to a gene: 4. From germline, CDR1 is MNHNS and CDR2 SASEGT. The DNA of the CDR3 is TGTGCCAGCAGTGGGACAGGGGAGAGTGAAAAACTGTTTTTT. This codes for CASSGTGESEKLFF.

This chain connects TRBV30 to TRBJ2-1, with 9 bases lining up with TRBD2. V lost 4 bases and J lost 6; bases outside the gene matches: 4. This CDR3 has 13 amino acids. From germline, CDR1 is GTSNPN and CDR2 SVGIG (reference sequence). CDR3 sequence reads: CAWTSGTPNEQFF. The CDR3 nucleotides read TGTGCCTGGACTAGCGGGACCCCCAATGAGCAGTTCTTC.

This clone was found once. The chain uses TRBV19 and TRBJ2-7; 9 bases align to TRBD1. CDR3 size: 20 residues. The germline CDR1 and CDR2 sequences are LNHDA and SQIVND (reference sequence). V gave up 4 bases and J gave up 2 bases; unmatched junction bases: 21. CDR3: CASSTPSEGPMGQGAYEQYF. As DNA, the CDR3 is TGTGCCAGTAGTACACCCTCCGAGGGACCGATGGGACAGGGCGCCTACGAGCAGTACTTC.

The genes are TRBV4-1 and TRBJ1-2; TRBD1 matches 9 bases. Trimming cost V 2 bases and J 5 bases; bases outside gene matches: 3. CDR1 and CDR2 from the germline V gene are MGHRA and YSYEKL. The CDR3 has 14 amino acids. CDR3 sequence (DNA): TGCGCCAGCAGCCAAACTGGACAGGGGTATGGCTACACCTTC. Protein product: CASSQTGQGYGYTF.

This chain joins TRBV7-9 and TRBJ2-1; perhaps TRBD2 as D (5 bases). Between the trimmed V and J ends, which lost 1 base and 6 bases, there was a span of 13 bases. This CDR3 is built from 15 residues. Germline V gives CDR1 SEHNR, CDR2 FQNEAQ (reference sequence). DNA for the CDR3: TGTGCCAGCAGCTTAGGGGAGAGCAAGGGCAATGAGCAGTTCTTC. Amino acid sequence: CASSLGESKGNEQFF.

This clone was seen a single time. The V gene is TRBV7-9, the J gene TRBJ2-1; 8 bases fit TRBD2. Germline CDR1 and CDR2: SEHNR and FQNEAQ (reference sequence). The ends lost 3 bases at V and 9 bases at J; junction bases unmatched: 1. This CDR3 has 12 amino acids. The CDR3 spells CASSFGRGEQFF. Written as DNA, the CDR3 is TGTGCCAGCAGCTTCGGGAGGGGTGAGCAGTTCTTC. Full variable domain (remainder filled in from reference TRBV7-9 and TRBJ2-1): DTGVSQNPRHKITKRGQNVTFRCDPISEHNRLYWYRQTLGQGPEFLTYFQNEAQLEKSRLLSDRFSAERPKGSFSTLEIQRTEQGDSAMYLCASSFGRGEQFFGPGTRLTVL.